This T cell receptor beta chain was identified during a study of T-cell memory formation after mild COVID-19 (dated by TCRdb to the early 2020s). Background on the whole study: TCR sequence clusters from the two donors were found to be largely donor specific. In two donors, T-cell clones that expanded and contracted after mild COVID-19 were followed by sequencing TCRalpha and TCRbeta repertoires longitudinally. Two young, previously healthy adult volunteers made up the cohort, one male and one female.

What the authors observed across the whole study: Clones contracting from day 15 to 85 had balanced CD4/CD8 phenotypes, while a second wave expanding from day 15 to 37 was biased towards CD4+. Only two mild cases were covered by the study, and larger cohorts that include severe cases with pre-infection samples were considered necessary. Contracting CD4+ clones appeared mostly in the CM and EM memory subsets, whereas CD8+ clones were enriched in EMRA. The second-wave clones that peaked on day 37 were not confirmed to be SARS-CoV-2 specific. Some responding clones were found in pre-infection memory, which suggests that pre-existing cross-reactive memory T cells took part in the SARS-CoV-2 response.

Sequencer: Illumina NovaSeq 6000. cDNA libraries for TCRalpha and TCRbeta were prepared by 5'RACE using constant-segment primers, with sample barcodes and unique molecular identifiers added. Trizol reagent was used to extract RNA from every sample. Libraries were amplified in two PCR steps, with a second sample barcode and Illumina TruSeq adapters added in the second step. The libraries were sequenced on an Illumina NovaSeq using 2 x 150 bp paired-end reads. In the paper's pipeline: The reads were demultiplexed and collapsed into UMI-guided consensus sequences using migec v1.2.7. Using mixcr v2.1.11, UMI consensuses were aligned to TRA and TRB V and J templates and then assembled into clonotypes. A clonotype was counted as expanded or contracted only when both edgeR and NoisET called the clonotype significant, with the noise models trained on biological replicates. For edgeR calls, the thresholds were a false discovery rate-adjusted p below 0.01 and a log2 fold-change of 1. As an exploratory analysis of dynamics, max-normalized trajectories of the 1000 most abundant clonotypes were examined with PCA combined with hierarchical clustering. The CD4 or CD8 phenotype of responding clones was assigned using the separately sequenced CD4+ and CD8+ repertoires. The public reads were run again by TCRdb, first through fastp at Q25 and then through MiXCR, and only productive beta chains were kept. Each entry merges the rows of one CDR3 protein and shows their most common DNA and genes. Clone size and V and J calls follow TCRdb, not the original study. Here the sample has approximately 51,000 distinct CDR3 sequences; around 9.7% occur a single time. The top ten constitute roughly 10% of the sample.

On this clonotype: Its antigen is currently not known. No base quality values were provided; no much bigger clone lies one nucleotide off.

PBMCs were isolated by Ficoll-Paque density gradient centrifugation. The receptor was derived from an adult woman who had mild COVID-19 (a few samples of this study predate the infection). The sample titles of this study are shuffled in the database, so cell type and time point are left out; the donor was told from shared clones. Specimen: PBMCs or a T cell subset sorted from them (not recorded which).

For the CDR3, the sequence is CASSYSSSVGEQYF. The base sequence is TGTGCCAGCAGTTACTCGAGCAGTGTGGGCGAGCAGTACTTC. This sequence uses TRBV6-5 and TRBJ2-7, with the identity of the D gene unclear. V is clipped by 0 bases and J by 6 bases, and the sequence between their germline boundaries is 12 bases long. Inclusive of the bounding cysteine and phenylalanine, the CDR3 is 14 residues long. Only the CDR3 region is kept as DNA, spanning 42 bases read in frame from base 1. CDR1 MNHEY and CDR2 SVGAGI are derived from the germline V gene.